The TCR beta chain under discussion was sequenced for a study of T cells in Graves' hyperthyroidism and ophthalmopathy. Researchers amplified the TCR beta CDR3 regions from RNA transcripts. The TCR CDR3 was amplified in a first-round RT-PCR using the HTBI primer set. Each CDR3 protein gets one entry after TCRdb re-called the multiplex PCR reads with MiXCR. Among around 440,000 distinct CDR3 sequences listed, 15% to 19% were seen once. This clonotype was seen ten or more times. V was trimmed by 5 bases and J by 0 bases, leaving 11 bases between them. The CDR3 has 15 amino acids. The germline V gene encodes CDR1 SEHNR and CDR2 FQNEAQ (reference sequence).

The chain links TRBV7-9 to TRBJ1-3; D not resolved. The receptor was isolated from a woman younger than 35 with Graves' hyperthyroidism. The sequencing input was blood. This CDR3 is CASSPGSRSGNTIYF. The DNA for the CDR3 is TGTGCCAGCAGCCCGGGATCTCGCTCTGGAAACACCATATATTTT.